This passage covers 3 T cell receptor beta chains from one sample sequenced in a study of cytomegalovirus exposure and HLA in healthy donors. Amplification used 60 Vbeta primers and 13 Jbeta primers. Repertoires were generated with immunoSEQ multiplex PCR, while TCRdb's copy carries only in-frame clones and drops some. The repertoire consists of about 32,000 clones, with 70% to 85% occurring once and the leading ten covering 3.6%. What was sequenced was PBMCs. These receptors originate from a woman in her late teens or twenties in good health and CMV-seronegative.

The chain employs TRBV29-1 and TRBJ2-3; 9 bases are shared with TRBD2. In germline, CDR1 is SQVTM, CDR2 ANQGSEA. V was clipped by 7 bases and J by 4 bases; unmatched bases: 9. The CDR3 has 14 amino acids. The CDR3 DNA is TGCAGCGGGGGGGTAGCGGGAGTAGCAGATACGCAGTATTTT. Amino acid sequence: CSGGVAGVADTQYF.

This clone was recorded once. The J gene is TRBJ2-7, the V gene TRBV5-1, with D tentatively TRBD2 (6 bases). Germline CDR1 and CDR2: SGHRS and YFSETQ. The CDR3 length is 12 residues. The germline V and J ends were trimmed by 1 base and 5 bases, with 7 bases remaining between them. Here the CDR3 reads CASSLWGDEQYF. CDR3 DNA sequence: TGCGCCAGCAGCTTGTGGGGGGACGAGCAGTACTTC.

The V call is TRBV9, the J call TRBJ1-1; D unclear. The germline gives CDR1 SGDLS, CDR2 YYNGEE. V was shortened by 3 bases and J by 4 bases, with 13 bases between the two germline ends. The CDR3 loop spans 14 amino acids. CDR3 DNA: TGTGCCAGCAGCGCCTGGGGAGATGGCACTGAAGCTTTCTTT. It encodes CASSAWGDGTEAFF.